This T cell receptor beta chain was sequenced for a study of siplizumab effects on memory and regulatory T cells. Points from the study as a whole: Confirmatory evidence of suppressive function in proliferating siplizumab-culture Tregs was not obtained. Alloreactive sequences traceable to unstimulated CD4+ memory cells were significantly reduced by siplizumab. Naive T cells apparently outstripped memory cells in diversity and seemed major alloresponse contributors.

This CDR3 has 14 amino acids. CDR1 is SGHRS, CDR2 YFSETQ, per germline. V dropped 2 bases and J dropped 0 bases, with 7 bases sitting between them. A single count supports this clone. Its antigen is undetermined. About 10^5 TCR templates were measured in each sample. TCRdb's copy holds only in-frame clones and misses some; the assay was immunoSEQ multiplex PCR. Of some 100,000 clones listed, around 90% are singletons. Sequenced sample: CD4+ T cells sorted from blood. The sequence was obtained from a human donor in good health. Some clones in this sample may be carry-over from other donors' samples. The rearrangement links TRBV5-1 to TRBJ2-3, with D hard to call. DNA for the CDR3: TGCGCCAGCAGCTTTCGGAGAAGCACAGATACGCAGTATTTT. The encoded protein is CASSFRRSTDTQYF.